A single sample is the source of the 10 T cell receptor beta chains below, sequenced in a study of blood T cell repertoires in COVID-19. This table comes from immunoSEQ multiplex PCR, and its TCRdb copy is limited to in-frame clones, with some not included. The sample has roughly 150,000 clones, 79% seen once. Sample: PBMCs or T cells enriched from blood (not recorded which). The receptor set was obtained from a woman in her sixties or seventies in a cohort exposed to, infected with or recovered from COVID-19 (not recorded which).

The chain links TRBV10-3 to TRBJ2-1; 9 bases fit TRBD2. The CDR3 covers 16 residues. J was trimmed by 4 bases and V by 2 bases; bases with no gene match: 6. Per germline, CDR1 ENHRY and CDR2 SYGVKD. This CDR3 reads CAISELWREGYNEQFF. The CDR3 DNA reads TGTGCCATCAGTGAGCTATGGCGGGAGGGGTACAATGAGCAGTTCTTC.

This clone was picked up a small number of times. CDR3 region: CATRGTGSYEQYF. The DNA for the CDR3 is TGTGCCACCAGGGGTACAGGGTCCTACGAGCAGTACTTC. The chain employs TRBV15 and TRBJ2-7; D might be TRBD1 (6 bases). CDR1 is LNHNV and CDR2 is YYDKDF in the germline V gene (reference sequence). Between the trimmed V and J ends, which lost 6 bases and 1 base, there was a span of 10 bases. The CDR3 has 13 amino acids.

The rearrangement uses TRBV7-6 and TRBJ1-4; TRBD1 matches 7 bases. Looked up from germline, CDR1 is SGHVS and CDR2 is FNYEAQ. After removal of 1 base from V and 8 bases from J, the junction contained 4 bases not matched to a gene. This CDR3 is built from 14 residues. The CDR3 DNA sequence: TGTGCCAGCAGCTTAGGACAGGGTGGGGAAAAACTGTTTTTT. Protein sequence: CASSLGQGGEKLFF.

This clone was seen ten or more times. The genes are TRBV11-3 and TRBJ2-1, with TRBD2 as a possible D gene (6 bases). V lost 5 bases, J lost 7 bases, and 21 bases lay in between. The CDR3 sequence is 16 residues long. Per germline, CDR1 SGHNT and CDR2 YENEEA. This chain's CDR3 is CASSPRGYPGGNEQFF. CDR3 coding DNA: TGTGCCAGCAGCCCCCGGGGCTACCCCGGGGGAAATGAGCAGTTCTTC.

The chain joins TRBV6-4 to TRBJ1-4; 7 bases line up with TRBD1. There are 21 residues in the CDR3. Germline V gene sequence: CDR1 MRHNA, CDR2 SNTAGT. Trimming cost V 2 bases and J 4 bases; bases outside gene matches: 22. CDR3 sequence: CASSDPTLRQGVTIGNEKLFF. DNA for the CDR3: TGTGCCAGCAGTGACCCTACTTTGAGGCAGGGGGTAACCATTGGTAATGAAAAACTGTTTTTT.

The chain links TRBV29-1 to TRBJ2-6; D gene unclear. Germline V gene lookup returns CDR1 SQVTM and CDR2 ANQGSEA. The CDR3 has 14 amino acids. Trimming stripped 3 bases from V and 2 bases from J, with 8 bases between. The CDR3 DNA reads TGCAGCGTTGATCGGAGAGCTGGGGCCAACGTCCTGACTTTC. Translating it yields CSVDRRAGANVLTF. The full variable domain, completed using reference TRBV29-1 and TRBJ2-6, is SAVISQKPSRDICQRGTSLTIQCQVDSQVTMMFWYRQQPGQSLTLIATANQGSEATYESGFVIDKFPISRPNLTFSTLTVSNMSPEDSSIYLCSVDRRAGANVLTFGAGSRLTVL.

The V call is TRBV9, the J call TRBJ1-6, with 10 bases aligning to TRBD1. The trim removed 3 bases at V and 6 bases at J, leaving 9 bases unmatched. This CDR3 contains 17 residues. The germline V gene encodes CDR1 SGDLS and CDR2 YYNGEE. The CDR3 DNA follows: TGTGCCAGCAGCGGAGGTGGGACAGGGGCGGGTAATTCACCCCTCCACTTT. Amino acid sequence: CASSGGGTGAGNSPLHF.

The V call is TRBV5-5, the J call TRBJ2-3; no clear D. CDR1 SGHKS and CDR2 YYEKEE come from the germline V gene (reference sequence). The CDR3 consists of 13 residues. The germline V and J ends were trimmed by 1 base and 1 base, with 4 bases remaining between them. CDR3 in amino acids: CASSLTGTDTQYF. The CDR3 DNA reads as TGTGCCAGCAGCTTGACTGGCACAGATACGCAGTATTTT.

The V call is TRBV14, the J call TRBJ1-2, with 7 bases that match TRBD1. The ends lost 1 base at V and 3 bases at J; junction bases unmatched: 5. Germline lookup yields CDR1 SGHDN and CDR2 FVKESK. The CDR3 runs 15 residues. The CDR3, as DNA: TGTGCCAGCAGCCAAGGTTTAGGGGGCTACTATGGCTACACCTTC. This sequence encodes CASSQGLGGYYGYTF.

The chain couples TRBV18 to TRBJ2-7; tentative D call: TRBD2 (5 bases). Germline V lookup: CDR1 KGHSH, CDR2 LQKENI. The length of the CDR3 is 12 residues. V lost 3 bases and J lost 6, with 9 bases in between. The CDR3 coding sequence is TGTGCCAGCTCACCTATACGGGGCGAGCAGTACTTC. Protein sequence: CASSPIRGEQYF.